This T cell receptor beta chain was recorded in a study of vaccination and CD4 T cells after COVID-19. Specified time point: late sampling 161 to 241 days after vaccination in a few convalescent patients. TCRdb recomputed calls from the PCR reads with MiXCR, one row per CDR3 protein. The sample consists of 30,000 to 40,000 distinct CDR3 sequences, 36% of them appearing once. The CDR3 has 15 amino acids. In germline, CDR1 is LNHNV, CDR2 YYDKDF (reference sequence). V lost 0 bases and J lost 4, with 10 bases in between. V usage is TRBV15 and J usage is TRBJ1-3; D unclear. The receptor's source is a human donor who had recovered from COVID-19. The specimen comprised CD4+ T cells from blood, sampled about 7 months after SARS-CoV-2 vaccination. The CDR3 loop is CATSRDQVSGNTIYF. In nucleotides, the CDR3 is TGTGCCACCAGCAGAGACCAGGTCTCCGGAAACACCATATATTTT.